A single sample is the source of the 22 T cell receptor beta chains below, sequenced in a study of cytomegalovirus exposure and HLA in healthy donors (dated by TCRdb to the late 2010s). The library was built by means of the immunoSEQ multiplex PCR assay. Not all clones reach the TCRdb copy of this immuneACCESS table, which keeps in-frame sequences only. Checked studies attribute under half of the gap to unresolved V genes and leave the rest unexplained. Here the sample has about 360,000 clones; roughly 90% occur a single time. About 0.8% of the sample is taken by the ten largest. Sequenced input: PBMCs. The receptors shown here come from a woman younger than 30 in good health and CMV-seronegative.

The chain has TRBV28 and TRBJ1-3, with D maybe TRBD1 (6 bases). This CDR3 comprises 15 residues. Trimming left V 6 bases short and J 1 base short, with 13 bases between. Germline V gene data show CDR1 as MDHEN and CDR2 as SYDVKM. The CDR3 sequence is CASRSGVSSGNTIYF. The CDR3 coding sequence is TGTGCCAGCAGATCAGGGGTTTCATCTGGAAACACCATATATTTT.

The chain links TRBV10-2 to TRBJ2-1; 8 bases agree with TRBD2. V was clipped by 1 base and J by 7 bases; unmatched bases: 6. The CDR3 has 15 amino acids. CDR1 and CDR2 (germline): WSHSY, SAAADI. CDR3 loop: CASSELGLEGNEQFF. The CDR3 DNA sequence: TGCGCCAGCAGTGAGTTGGGACTAGAGGGTAATGAGCAGTTCTTC.

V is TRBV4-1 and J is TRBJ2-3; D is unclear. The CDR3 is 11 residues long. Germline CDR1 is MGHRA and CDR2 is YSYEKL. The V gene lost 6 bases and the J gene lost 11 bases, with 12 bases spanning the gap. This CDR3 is CASRLGPRQYF. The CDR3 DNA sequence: TGCGCCAGCAGGCTTGGTCCGAGGCAGTATTTT.

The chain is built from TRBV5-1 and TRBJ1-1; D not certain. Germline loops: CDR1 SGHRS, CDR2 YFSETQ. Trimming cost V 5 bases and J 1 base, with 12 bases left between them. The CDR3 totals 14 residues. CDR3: CASRVTSRNTEAFF. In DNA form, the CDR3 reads TGCGCCAGCAGAGTCACATCAAGGAACACTGAAGCTTTCTTT.

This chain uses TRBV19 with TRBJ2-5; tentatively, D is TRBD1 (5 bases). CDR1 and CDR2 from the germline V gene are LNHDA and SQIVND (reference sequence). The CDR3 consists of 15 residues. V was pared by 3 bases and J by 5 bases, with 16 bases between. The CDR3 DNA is TGTGCCAGTAGTATCTGGGCAGGGAAGTTTGAGACCCAGTACTTC. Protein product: CASSIWAGKFETQYF.

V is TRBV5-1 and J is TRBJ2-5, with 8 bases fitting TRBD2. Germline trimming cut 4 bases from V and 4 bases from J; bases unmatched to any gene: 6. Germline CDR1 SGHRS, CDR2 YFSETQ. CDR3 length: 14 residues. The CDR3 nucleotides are TGCGCCAGCAGCCCGAGGGCGGGAGGAGAGACCCAGTACTTC. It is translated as CASSPRAGGETQYF.

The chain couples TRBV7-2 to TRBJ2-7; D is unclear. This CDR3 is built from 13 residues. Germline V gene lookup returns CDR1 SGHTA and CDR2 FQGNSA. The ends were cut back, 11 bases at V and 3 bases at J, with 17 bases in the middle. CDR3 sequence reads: CAPRLSAHYEQYF. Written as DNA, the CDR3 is TGTGCCCCAAGACTCTCGGCCCACTACGAGCAGTACTTC.

The CDR3 region has the DNA TGCGCCAGCAGTCGGGAGAACTATGGCTACACCTTC. This sequence encodes CASSRENYGYTF. V gene TRBV10-2 combines with J gene TRBJ1-2; D not resolved. CDR3 length: 12 amino acids. The V and J ends lost 5 bases and 2 bases respectively, with 6 bases between them. CDR1 is WSHSY, CDR2 SAAADI, per germline.

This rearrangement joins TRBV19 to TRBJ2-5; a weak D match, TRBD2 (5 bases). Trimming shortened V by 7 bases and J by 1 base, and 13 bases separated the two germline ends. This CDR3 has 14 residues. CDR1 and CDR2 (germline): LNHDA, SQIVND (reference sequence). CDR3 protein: CASNELGSQETQYF. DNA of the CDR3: TGTGCCAGTAATGAGTTGGGGAGCCAAGAGACCCAGTACTTC.

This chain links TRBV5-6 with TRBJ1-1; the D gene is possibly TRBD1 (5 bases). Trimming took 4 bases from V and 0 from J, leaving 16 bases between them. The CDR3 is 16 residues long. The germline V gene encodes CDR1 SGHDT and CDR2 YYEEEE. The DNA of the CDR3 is TGTGCCAGCAGCGCAGGGCGCGCCTCCATGAACACTGAAGCTTTCTTT. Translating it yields CASSAGRASMNTEAFF. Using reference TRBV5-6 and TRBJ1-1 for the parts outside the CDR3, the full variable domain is DAGVTQSPTHLIKTRGQQVTLRCSPKSGHDTVSWYQQALGQGPQFIFQYYEEEERQRGNFPDRFSGHQFPNYSSELNVNALLLGDSALYLCASSAGRASMNTEAFFGQGTRLTVV.

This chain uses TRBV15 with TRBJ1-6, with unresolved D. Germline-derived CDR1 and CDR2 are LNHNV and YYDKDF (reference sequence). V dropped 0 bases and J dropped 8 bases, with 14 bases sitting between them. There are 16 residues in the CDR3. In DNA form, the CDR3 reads TGTGCCACCAGCAGAGATCGTACCCCCGCGGATTCACCCCTCCACTTT. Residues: CATSRDRTPADSPLHF.

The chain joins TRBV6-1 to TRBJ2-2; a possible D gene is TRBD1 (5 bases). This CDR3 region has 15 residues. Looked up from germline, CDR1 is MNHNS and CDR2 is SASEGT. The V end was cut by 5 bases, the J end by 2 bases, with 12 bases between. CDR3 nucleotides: TGTGCCAGCAGTTGGGGCAGATCTAACACCGGGGAGCTGTTTTTT. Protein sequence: CASSWGRSNTGELFF.

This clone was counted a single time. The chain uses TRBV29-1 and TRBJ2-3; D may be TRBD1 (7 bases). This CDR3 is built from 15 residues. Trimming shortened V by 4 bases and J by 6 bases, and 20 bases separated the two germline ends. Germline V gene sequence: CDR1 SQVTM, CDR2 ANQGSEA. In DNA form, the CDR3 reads TGCAGCGTTGGCCCGGGACAGTCTCTAGCGGATACGCAGTATTTT. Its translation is CSVGPGQSLADTQYF.

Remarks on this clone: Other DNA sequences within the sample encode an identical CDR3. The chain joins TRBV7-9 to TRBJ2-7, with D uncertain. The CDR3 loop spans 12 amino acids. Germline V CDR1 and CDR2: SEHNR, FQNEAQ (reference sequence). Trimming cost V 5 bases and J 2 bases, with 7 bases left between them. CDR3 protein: CASSLGAYEQYF. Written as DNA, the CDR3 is TGTGCCAGCAGCCTCGGAGCCTACGAGCAGTACTTC.

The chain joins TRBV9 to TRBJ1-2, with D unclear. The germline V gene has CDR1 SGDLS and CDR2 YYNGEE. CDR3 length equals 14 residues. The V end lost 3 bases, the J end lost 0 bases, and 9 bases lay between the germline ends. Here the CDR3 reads CASSALNSNYGYTF. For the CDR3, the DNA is TGTGCCAGCAGCGCCCTAAACTCTAACTATGGCTACACCTTC.

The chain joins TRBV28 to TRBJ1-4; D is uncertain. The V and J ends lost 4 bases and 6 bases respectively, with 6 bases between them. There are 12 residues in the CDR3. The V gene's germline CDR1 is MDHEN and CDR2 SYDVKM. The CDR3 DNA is TGTGCCAGCAGTTCAGGCTATGAAAAACTGTTTTTT. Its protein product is CASSSGYEKLFF.

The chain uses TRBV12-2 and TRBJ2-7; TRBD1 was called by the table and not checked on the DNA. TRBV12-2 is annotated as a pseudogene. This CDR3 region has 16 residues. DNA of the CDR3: TGTGCAAGTCGCTTAGGTCTAAGGGGAACCCTCTACGAGCAGTACTTC. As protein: CASRLGLRGTLYEQYF.

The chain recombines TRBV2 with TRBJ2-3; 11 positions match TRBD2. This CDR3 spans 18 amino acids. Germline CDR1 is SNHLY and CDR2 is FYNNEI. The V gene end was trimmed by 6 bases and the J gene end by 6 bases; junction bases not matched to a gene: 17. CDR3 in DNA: TGTGCCAGCAGGGACCTCGGATCAGGGACTAGCGGAGAGGATACGCAGTATTTT. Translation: CASRDLGSGTSGEDTQYF.

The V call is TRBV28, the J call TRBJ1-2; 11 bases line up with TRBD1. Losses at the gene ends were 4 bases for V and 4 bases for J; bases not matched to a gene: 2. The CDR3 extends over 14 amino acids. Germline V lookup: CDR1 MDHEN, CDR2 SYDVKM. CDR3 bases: TGTGCCAGCAGTTGGGACAGGGGGACCTATGGCTACACCTTC. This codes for CASSWDRGTYGYTF.

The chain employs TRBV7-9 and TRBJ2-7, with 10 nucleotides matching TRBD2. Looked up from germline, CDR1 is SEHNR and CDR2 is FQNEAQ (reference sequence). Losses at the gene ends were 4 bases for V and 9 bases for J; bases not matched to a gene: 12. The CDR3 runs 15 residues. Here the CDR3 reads CASSSGTSASAGQYF. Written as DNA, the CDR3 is TGTGCCAGCAGCTCAGGGACTAGCGCCTCCGCGGGGCAGTACTTC.

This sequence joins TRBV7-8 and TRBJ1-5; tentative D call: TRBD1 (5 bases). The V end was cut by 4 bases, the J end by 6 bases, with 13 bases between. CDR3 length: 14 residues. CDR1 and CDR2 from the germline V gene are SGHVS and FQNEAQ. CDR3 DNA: TGTGCCAGCAGCTCCTCCGGGGGTAGTCAGCCCCAGCATTTT. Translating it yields CASSSSGGSQPQHF. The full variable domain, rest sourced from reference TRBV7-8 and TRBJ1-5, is GAGVSQSPRYKVAKRGQDVALRCDPISGHVSLFWYQQALGQGPEFLTYFQNEAQLDKSGLPSDRFFAERPEGSVSTLKIQRTQQEDSAVYLCASSSSGGSQPQHFGDGTRLSIL.

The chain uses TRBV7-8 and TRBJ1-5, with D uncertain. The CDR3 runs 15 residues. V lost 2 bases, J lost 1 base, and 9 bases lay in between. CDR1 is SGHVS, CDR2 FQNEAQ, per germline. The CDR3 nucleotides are TGTGCCAGCAGCTTACAAGCGGGGAGCAATCAGCCCCAGCATTTT. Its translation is CASSLQAGSNQPQHF.